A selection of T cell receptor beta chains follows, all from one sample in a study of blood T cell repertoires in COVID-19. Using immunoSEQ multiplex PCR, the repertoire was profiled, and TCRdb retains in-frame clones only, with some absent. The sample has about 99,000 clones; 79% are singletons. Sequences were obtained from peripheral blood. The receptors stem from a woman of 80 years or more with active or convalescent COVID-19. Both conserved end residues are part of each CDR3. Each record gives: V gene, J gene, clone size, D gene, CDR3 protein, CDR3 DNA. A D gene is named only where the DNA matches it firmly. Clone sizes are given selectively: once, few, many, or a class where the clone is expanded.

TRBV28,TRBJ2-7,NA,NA,CASRGRGEYEQYF,TGTGCCAGCAGGGGCAGGGGAGAGTACGAGCAGTACTTC
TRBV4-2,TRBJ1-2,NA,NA,CASSQDARGVSYGYTF,TGTGCCAGCAGCCAAGACGCCCGCGGAGTAAGCTATGGCTACACCTTC
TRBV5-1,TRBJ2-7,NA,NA,CASSLDSVSYEQYF,TGCGCCAGCTCCCTTGACAGCGTCTCCTACGAGCAGTACTTC
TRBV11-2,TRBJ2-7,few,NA,CASSLPGTYEQYF,TGTGCCAGCAGCTTGCCAGGAACCTACGAGCAGTACTTC
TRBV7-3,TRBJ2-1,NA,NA,CASSPPGSVNNEQFF,TGTGCCAGCAGCCCCCCCGGTTCGGTTAACAATGAGCAGTTCTTC
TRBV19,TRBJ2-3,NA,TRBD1,CASSIHPPTGDFTDTQYF,TGTGCCAGTAGTATTCATCCACCGACAGGGGATTTCACAGATACGCAGTATTTT
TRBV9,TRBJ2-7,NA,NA,CASSVGAGSSYEQYF,TGTGCCAGCAGCGTAGGTGCGGGAAGCTCCTACGAGCAGTACTTC
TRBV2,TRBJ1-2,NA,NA,CASSTTRPYGYTF,TGTGCCAGCAGTACCACGCGCCCCTATGGCTACACCTTC
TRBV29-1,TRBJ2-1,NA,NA,CSVEHNERSSYNEQFF,TGCAGCGTTGAACATAACGAGCGGAGCTCCTACAATGAGCAGTTCTTC
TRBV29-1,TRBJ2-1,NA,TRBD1,CSVGGGQGASYNEQFF,TGCAGCGTTGGTGGCGGCCAGGGGGCTTCCTACAATGAGCAGTTCTTC
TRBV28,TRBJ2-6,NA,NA,CASSRQSSGANVLTF,TGTGCCAGCAGTCGACAGTCCTCTGGGGCCAACGTCCTGACTTTC
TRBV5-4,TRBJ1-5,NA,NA,CASRWGPQHAMSNQPQHF,TGTGCCAGCAGGTGGGGCCCACAGCATGCGATGAGCAATCAGCCCCAGCATTTT
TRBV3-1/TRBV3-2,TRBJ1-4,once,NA,CASSPRGTGEKLFF,TGTGCCAGCAGCCCCCGGGGTACAGGGGAAAAACTGTTTTTT
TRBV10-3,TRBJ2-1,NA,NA,CASRGGETYNEQFF,TGTGCCTCACGAGGGGGGGAGACCTACAATGAGCAGTTCTTC
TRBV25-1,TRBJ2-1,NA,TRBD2,CASSASGRRYNEQFF,TGTGCCAGCAGTGCCAGCGGGAGGAGGTACAATGAGCAGTTCTTC
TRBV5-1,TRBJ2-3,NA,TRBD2,CASSPILAAGEADTQYF,TGCGCCAGCAGCCCCATCTTAGCGGCGGGAGAGGCAGATACGCAGTATTTT
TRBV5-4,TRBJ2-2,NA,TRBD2,CASSKTSGTNTGELFF,TGTGCCAGCAGCAAGACTAGCGGTACGAACACCGGGGAGCTGTTTTTT
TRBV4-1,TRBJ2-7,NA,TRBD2,CASSQPEGLAGRRGYEQYF,TGCGCCAGCAGCCAACCCGAAGGACTAGCGGGAAGGAGAGGGTACGAGCAGTACTTC
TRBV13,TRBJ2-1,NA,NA,CASSHKTRQQFF,TGTGCCAGCAGCCACAAGACTCGCCAGCAGTTCTTC
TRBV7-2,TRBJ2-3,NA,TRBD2,CASSLAALAGTSDTQYF,TGTGCCAGCAGCTTAGCGGCGCTAGCGGGAACCTCAGATACGCAGTATTTT
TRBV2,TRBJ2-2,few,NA,CASSAGLTNTGELFF,TGTGCCAGCAGTGCGGGACTCACCAACACCGGGGAGCTGTTTTTT
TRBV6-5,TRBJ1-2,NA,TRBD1,CASLSTGGGFYGYTF,TGTGCCAGTCTCAGCACAGGAGGGGGCTTCTATGGCTACACCTTC
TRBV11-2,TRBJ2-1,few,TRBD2,CASSLVALAGGYNEQFF,TGTGCCAGCAGCTTAGTAGCCCTAGCGGGAGGGTACAATGAGCAGTTCTTC
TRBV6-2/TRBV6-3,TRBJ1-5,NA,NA,CASSRSGMGNQPQHF,TGTGCCAGCAGCCGTTCCGGGATGGGCAATCAGCCCCAGCATTTT
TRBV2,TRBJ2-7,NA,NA,CASSEAGGLSRPVYF,TGTGCCAGCAGTGAAGCTGGGGGACTCTCGCGCCCCGTCTACTTC
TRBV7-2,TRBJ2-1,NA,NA,CASSPYQGYNEQFF,TGTGCCAGCAGCCCCTACCAGGGCTACAATGAGCAGTTCTTC
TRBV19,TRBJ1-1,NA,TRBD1,CATRTGGVGGTEAFF,TGTGCCACCAGGACAGGGGGCGTGGGGGGCACTGAAGCTTTCTTT
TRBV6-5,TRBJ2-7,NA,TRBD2,CASSIGLAPYEQYF,TGTGCCAGCAGTATCGGACTAGCCCCCTACGAGCAGTACTTC
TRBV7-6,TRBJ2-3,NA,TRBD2,CASSLEASGSRGTDTQYF,TGTGCCAGCAGCTTAGAGGCTAGCGGGTCTCGGGGCACAGATACGCAGTATTTT
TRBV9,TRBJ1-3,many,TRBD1,CASSVAGQGAGNTIYF,TGTGCCAGCAGCGTAGCCGGACAGGGGGCTGGAAACACCATATATTTT
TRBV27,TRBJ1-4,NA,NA,CASSFNPPGEKLFF,TGTGCCAGCAGTTTTAACCCTCCGGGGGAAAAACTGTTTTTT
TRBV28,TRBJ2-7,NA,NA,CASSPTGTSYEQYF,TGTGCCAGCAGCCCCACCGGGACTTCCTACGAGCAGTACTTC
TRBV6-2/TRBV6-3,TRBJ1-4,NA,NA,CASSSNEKLFF,TGTGCCAGCAGTTCAAATGAAAAACTGTTTTTT
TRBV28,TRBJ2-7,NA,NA,CASIGASSYEQYF,TGTGCCAGCATTGGGGCCAGCTCCTACGAGCAGTACTTC
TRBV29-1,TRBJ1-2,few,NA,CSVALAGDNYGYTF,TGCAGCGTTGCTTTAGCAGGGGATAACTATGGCTACACCTTC
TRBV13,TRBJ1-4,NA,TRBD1,CASSRRADRGEKLFF,TGTGCCAGCAGCCGACGGGCGGACAGGGGTGAAAAACTGTTTTTT
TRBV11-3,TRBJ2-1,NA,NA,CASSLGSRHSYNEQFF,TGTGCCAGCAGCTTAGGTAGCCGGCACTCCTACAATGAGCAGTTCTTC
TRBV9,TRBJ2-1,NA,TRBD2,CASSPGLAGGFEQFF,TGTGCCAGCAGCCCGGGACTAGCGGGAGGTTTTGAGCAGTTCTTC
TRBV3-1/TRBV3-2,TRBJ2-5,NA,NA,CASREQGNGETQYF,TGTGCCAGCAGGGAACAGGGCAACGGTGAGACCCAGTACTTC
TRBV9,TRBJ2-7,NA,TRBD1,CASSGPTGGLLMGEQYF,TGTGCCAGCAGCGGGCCGACAGGGGGCTTACTTATGGGCGAGCAGTACTTC
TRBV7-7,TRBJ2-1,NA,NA,CASSRGAGNEQFF,TGTGCCAGCAGCCGGGGGGCGGGGAATGAGCAGTTCTTC
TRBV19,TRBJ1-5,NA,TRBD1,CASSSDRGGYSNQPQHF,TGTGCCAGTAGTTCCGACAGGGGCGGATATAGCAATCAGCCCCAGCATTTT
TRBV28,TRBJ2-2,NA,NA,CASKEDRSAEPGELFF,TGTGCCAGCAAGGAAGATAGATCAGCGGAGCCCGGGGAGCTGTTTTTT